Listed here are 7 T cell receptor beta chains from one sample, sequenced in a study of shared clonotypes between healthy human individuals. The repertoire was sequenced with immunoSEQ multiplex PCR; TCRdb's copy has only in-frame clones and lacks some. The sample lists about 380,000 clones, around 96% occurring once. The source material was memory CD8+ T cells sorted from blood. Specified subset: CD45RO+ cells pooled with CCR7-negative TemRA cells. These receptors originate from a man aged 25 to 45 in good health.

The chain links TRBV11-3 to TRBJ2-5; TRBD2 might be the D (6 bases). The CDR3 loop spans 13 amino acids. Germline loops: CDR1 SGHNT, CDR2 YENEEA. The germline V and J ends were trimmed by 2 bases and 5 bases, with 9 bases remaining between them. Here the CDR3 DNA reads TGTGCCAGCAGCTTATCGAGCGGGGAGACCCAGTACTTC. Protein product: CASSLSSGETQYF.

The chain recombines TRBV6-1 with TRBJ2-7, with 8 bases fitting TRBD2. V lost 4 bases and J lost 5; bases outside the gene matches: 13. The CDR3 length is 16 residues. From germline, CDR1 is MNHNS and CDR2 SASEGT. The CDR3 protein is CASSAPPGTSIHEQYF. In DNA, the CDR3 is TGTGCCAGCAGTGCCCCCCCAGGGACTAGTATCCACGAGCAGTACTTC.

The rearrangement uses TRBV7-2 and TRBJ2-1; 9 bases map to TRBD1. This CDR3 region has 15 residues. The junction had 3 bases not matched to a gene; V was cut back by 0 bases and J by 6 bases. Germline V gives CDR1 SGHTA, CDR2 FQGNSA. Written as DNA, the CDR3 is TGTGCCAGCAGCTTAGCCGCGGGACAGGGCAATGAGCAGTTCTTC. This sequence encodes CASSLAAGQGNEQFF.

The rearrangement joins TRBV29-1 to TRBJ2-4, with TRBD2 identical over 11 bases. V lost 2 bases, J lost 4 bases, and 16 bases stayed unmatched. The V gene's germline CDR1 is SQVTM and CDR2 ANQGSEA. CDR3 size: 19 residues. The CDR3 DNA follows: TGCAGCGTTGAATTCGGCGGCAGGGGGGGGACTAGCGGAAAAAACATTCAGTACTTC. Protein: CSVEFGGRGGTSGKNIQYF.

The genes are TRBV2 and TRBJ1-5; D is unresolved. Germline V gene data show CDR1 as SNHLY and CDR2 as FYNNEI. This CDR3 has 14 amino acids. Trimming removed 8 bases at V and 2 bases at J, with 13 bases between. The CDR3 spells CASQGESGNQPQHF. DNA of the CDR3: TGTGCCAGCCAAGGAGAGTCCGGCAATCAGCCCCAGCATTTT.

The gene calls are TRBV13 and TRBJ2-1; the match to TRBD2 covers 12 bases. This CDR3 contains 15 residues. The junction had 3 bases not matched to a gene; V was cut back by 4 bases and J by 5 bases. The germline V gene encodes CDR1 PRHDT and CDR2 FYEKMQ (reference sequence). The CDR3 DNA follows: TGTGCCAGCAGCTCGGGACTAGCGGGCCACAATGAGCAGTTCTTC. Protein product: CASSSGLAGHNEQFF.

The CDR3 DNA reads TGTGCCAGCAGTTTAGTAACTAGCGGGAGCAATGAGCAGTTCTTC. This gives the protein CASSLVTSGSNEQFF. V gene TRBV27 combines with J gene TRBJ2-1, with TRBD2 matching over 11 bases. There are 15 residues in the CDR3. V shed 2 bases and J 6 bases; nucleotides not matched to a gene: 3. Germline V CDR1 and CDR2: MNHEY, SMNVEV (reference sequence).